A selection of T cell receptor beta chains follows, all from one sample in a study of response to subunit inactivated influenza vaccine. Each CDR3 protein gets one entry after TCRdb re-called the RT-PCR reads with MiXCR. The repertoire holds hundreds of thousands of distinct CDR3 sequences, with approximately 15% as singletons. This specimen was PBMCs from blood, taken 14 days before vaccination. The receptors stem from a man over 45 who received an inactivated influenza vaccine. CDR3s include the opening cysteine and the closing phenylalanine or tryptophan. The D gene is left open where the match is weak. Not all rows give a size; the values are once, few, many and, for expanded clones, a class.

- TRBJ2-2 - TRBV25-1 CASSGGTDFPSLGELFF TGTGCCAGCAGTGGTGGAACAGACTTCCCATCACTCGGGGAGCTGTTTTTT
- TRBJ2-2 TRBD2 TRBV12-3/TRBV12-4 CASSSGLAGNTGELFF TGTGCCAGCAGTTCAGGACTAGCGGGGAACACCGGGGAGCTGTTTTTT
few TRBJ2-7 - TRBV12-3/TRBV12-4 CASSLVLSSYEQYF TGTGCCAGCAGTTTAGTTCTAAGCTCCTACGAGCAGTACTTC
few TRBJ2-7 TRBD2 TRBV25-1 CASSEFRRGGVHEQYF TGTGCCAGCAGTGAATTTAGGCGGGGGGGAGTTCACGAGCAGTACTTC
- TRBJ2-3 TRBD2 TRBV12-3/TRBV12-4 CASSSASGGYTQYF TGTGCCAGCAGTTCCGCTAGCGGGGGATATACGCAGTATTTT
- TRBJ2-3 TRBD2 TRBV6-2/TRBV6-3 CASSDDRTSSPDTQYF TGTGCCAGCAGTGACGACCGGACTAGTAGTCCAGATACGCAGTATTTT
many TRBJ2-5 - TRBV5-1 CASSFRARETQYF TGCGCCAGCAGCTTCAGGGCCCGAGAGACCCAGTACTTC
few TRBJ2-3 TRBD2 TRBV18 CASSPPSGITDTQYF TGTGCCAGCTCACCTCCTAGCGGGATCACAGATACGCAGTATTTT
few TRBJ2-5 TRBD2 TRBV2 CASSAPSGGQETQYF TGTGCCAGCAGTGCCCCTAGCGGGGGACAAGAGACCCAGTACTTC
- TRBJ2-1 TRBD2 TRBV20-1 CSASPILAGAYNEQFF TGCAGTGCTAGTCCCATTCTAGCGGGAGCCTACAATGAGCAGTTCTTC
few TRBJ2-1 TRBD2 TRBV12-3/TRBV12-4 CASSPGWGGGNEQFF TGTGCCAGTTCACCGGGCTGGGGGGGTGGCAATGAGCAGTTCTTC
- TRBJ1-6 - TRBV11-2 CASSLDLIGWSSYNSPLHF TGTGCCAGCAGCTTAGATCTTATCGGGTGGAGCTCCTATAATTCACCCCTCCACTTT
few TRBJ1-2 - TRBV28 CASSRRGYGYTF TGTGCCAGCAGTCGGAGGGGCTATGGCTACACCTTC
few TRBJ2-1 TRBD2 TRBV4-2 CASSQDSLLARNEQFF TGTGCCAGCAGCCAAGATTCGTTACTAGCGAGAAATGAGCAGTTCTTC
few TRBJ1-4 - TRBV10-3 CAIREGRSEKLFF TGTGCCATCAGGGAGGGACGTAGTGAAAAACTGTTTTTT
few TRBJ2-2 - TRBV7-9 CASSLRGAAGELFF TGTGCCAGCAGCTTAAGAGGGGCCGCCGGGGAGCTGTTTTTT
few TRBJ1-1 TRBD1 TRBV9 CASSTRTGSSSF TGTGCCAGCAGCACCCGGACAGGGAGTTCTAGTTTT
few TRBJ2-5 - TRBV11-2 CASSLGRVSETQYF TGTGCCAGCAGCTTAGGCAGGGTTTCAGAGACCCAGTACTTC
few TRBJ1-3 TRBD1 TRBV9 CASSVGPGQASSGNTIYF TGTGCCAGCAGCGTAGGCCCAGGACAGGCCTCTTCTGGAAACACCATATATTTT
- TRBJ2-5 TRBD2 TRBV29-1 CSDRTSRETQYF TGCAGCGACCGGACTAGCCGCGAGACCCAGTACTTC
once TRBJ2-7 - TRBV4-1 CASSQEGGPYYEQYF TGCGCCAGCAGCCAAGAAGGGGGTCCCTATTACGAGCAGTACTTC
few TRBJ1-2 - TRBV5-1 CASSLDSVGYGYTF TGCGCCAGCAGCTTGGATTCTGTTGGCTATGGCTACACCTTC
many TRBJ1-6 - TRBV27 CASSLSVGISSYNSPLHF TGTGCCAGCAGTTTATCTGTCGGAATAAGCTCCTATAATTCACCCCTCCACTTT
- TRBJ2-2 - TRBV24-1 CATSDFTGIGGELFF TGTGCCACCAGTGATTTTACAGGGATCGGCGGGGAGCTGTTTTTT
many TRBJ2-1 - TRBV5-1 CASSFGFSSSYNEQFF TGCGCCAGCAGCTTTGGATTCTCAAGCTCCTACAATGAGCAGTTCTTC
- TRBJ2-7 TRBD2 TRBV20-1 CSARGGASGSYEQYF TGCAGTGCTAGGGGAGGGGCTAGCGGTTCCTACGAGCAGTACTTC
- TRBJ2-7 TRBD2 TRBV11-3 CASSLFSGSAYEQYF TGTGCCAGCAGCTTATTTAGCGGGAGTGCCTACGAGCAGTACTTC
few TRBJ1-1 - TRBV11-2 CASSRDGRNTEAFF TGTGCCAGCAGCCGAGACGGAAGGAACACTGAAGCTTTCTTT
few TRBJ2-1 TRBD2 TRBV28 CASRGLAGGPLYNEQFF TGTGCCAGCAGAGGTCTAGCGGGAGGGCCGTTGTACAATGAGCAGTTCTTC
- TRBJ2-7 - TRBV18 CASSTGLPYEQYF TGTGCCAGCTCGACGGGACTTCCATACGAGCAGTACTTC
few TRBJ1-6 - TRBV11-2 CASSRPGRNNSPLHF TGTGCCAGCAGCCGACCGGGACGGAATAATTCACCCCTCCACTTT
- TRBJ2-1 TRBD2 TRBV20-1 CSASSGGRSQLFF TGCAGTGCTAGTAGCGGCGGGAGGTCACAGCTGTTCTTC
- TRBJ2-3 - TRBV10-3 CAISELNTDTQYF TGTGCCATCAGTGAATTGAACACAGATACGCAGTATTTT
- TRBJ2-1 - TRBV5-6 CASSLRVVRDNEQFF TGTGCCAGCAGCCTGAGGGTTGTCAGGGACAATGAGCAGTTCTTC
- TRBJ2-7 - TRBV28 CASSFPTGNPGYEQYF TGTGCCAGCAGTTTCCCTACAGGGAACCCAGGGTACGAGCAGTACTTC
- TRBJ2-5 TRBD1 TRBV20-1 CSARGGGTETQYF TGCAGTGCTAGAGGAGGGGGCACGGAGACCCAGTACTTC
- TRBJ2-7 TRBD1 TRBV15 CATSTDRDNYEQYF TGTGCCACCAGCACGGACAGGGACAACTACGAGCAGTACTTC
few TRBJ1-1 TRBD1 TRBV13 CASSWDRVVTEAFF TGTGCCAGCAGCTGGGACAGGGTAGTAACTGAAGCTTTCTTT
many TRBJ2-3 TRBD2 TRBV7-2 CASSPSGGAGTDTQYF TGTGCCAGCAGCCCTAGCGGGGGGGCTGGCACAGATACGCAGTATTTT
- TRBJ2-7 TRBD1 TRBV6-5 CASSYSPTGGLYEQYF TGTGCCAGCAGTTACTCCCCTACAGGGGGCCTCTACGAGCAGTACTTC
many TRBJ2-7 TRBD2 TRBV5-1 CASSSTSDSSYEQYF TGCGCCAGCAGCTCAACTAGCGACAGCTCCTACGAGCAGTACTTC
few TRBJ1-1 - TRBV4-1 CASSLLGGGKKTEAFF TGCGCCAGCAGCCTCCTCGGGGGAGGGAAAAAGACTGAAGCTTTCTTT
few TRBJ2-4 - TRBV11-2 CASSPENIQYF TGTGCCAGCAGCCCCGAAAACATTCAGTACTTC
few TRBJ2-7 TRBD2 TRBV6-1 CASSLTSGPSYEQYF TGTGCCAGCAGCCTAACTAGCGGGCCCTCCTACGAGCAGTACTTC
few TRBJ2-7 TRBD2 TRBV3-1 CASSQAGTSRNEQYF TGTGCCAGCAGCCAAGCTGGGACTAGCCGGAACGAGCAGTACTTC
few TRBJ2-7 - TRBV5-1 CASSFRDGQTQIYEQYF TGCGCCAGCAGCTTCCGGGATGGACAGACTCAAATCTACGAGCAGTACTTC
many TRBJ1-6 - TRBV10-3 CAISVSGDSPLHF TGTGCCATCAGTGTGTCGGGCGATTCACCCCTCCACTTT
- TRBJ1-1 - TRBV5-6 CASSPGVYRVGTEAFF TGTGCCAGCAGCCCTGGGGTGTACAGGGTCGGCACTGAAGCTTTCTTT
- TRBJ1-4 - TRBV7-2 CASSPSQATNEKLFF TGTGCCAGCAGCCCATCACAGGCAACTAATGAAAAACTGTTTTTT